The source of this T cell receptor beta chain is a study of shared clonotypes between healthy human individuals. Study observations and caveats: The study found lower generation probabilities in non-shared clonotypes than in those shared by all four donors. Naive subsets, compared against memory subsets, generally had larger estimated richness values.

In the naive CD8 group, cells lacked CD45RO and were positively selected for CCR7, so terminally differentiated effector memory CD45RA+ cells were left out. Losses at the gene ends were 5 bases for V and 5 bases for J; bases not matched to a gene: 4. CDR1 is SQVTM, CDR2 ANQGSEA, per germline. CDR3 length: 14 residues. How the authors handled the data: ImmunoSEQ gave junction-only sequences without quality scores, so filtering differed. The table came from immunoSEQ multiplex PCR; TCRdb's copy has only in-frame clones and leaves some out. The DNA gave D and trimming, while V, J and clone size come from that table. The data show roughly 2.1 million clones, around 93% seen once. This clone has a single count. The antigen remains undetermined.

This chain links TRBV29-1 with TRBJ2-2; the match to TRBD2 covers 11 bases. This TCR derives from a man younger than 35 in good health. Some clones in this sample may be carry-over from other donors' samples. Sequencing was performed on naive CD8+ T cells from PBMCs. In DNA form, the CDR3 reads TGCAGCGTTACTAGCGGGAGTGGTACCGGGGAGCTGTTTTTT. Its protein is CSVTSGSGTGELFF.